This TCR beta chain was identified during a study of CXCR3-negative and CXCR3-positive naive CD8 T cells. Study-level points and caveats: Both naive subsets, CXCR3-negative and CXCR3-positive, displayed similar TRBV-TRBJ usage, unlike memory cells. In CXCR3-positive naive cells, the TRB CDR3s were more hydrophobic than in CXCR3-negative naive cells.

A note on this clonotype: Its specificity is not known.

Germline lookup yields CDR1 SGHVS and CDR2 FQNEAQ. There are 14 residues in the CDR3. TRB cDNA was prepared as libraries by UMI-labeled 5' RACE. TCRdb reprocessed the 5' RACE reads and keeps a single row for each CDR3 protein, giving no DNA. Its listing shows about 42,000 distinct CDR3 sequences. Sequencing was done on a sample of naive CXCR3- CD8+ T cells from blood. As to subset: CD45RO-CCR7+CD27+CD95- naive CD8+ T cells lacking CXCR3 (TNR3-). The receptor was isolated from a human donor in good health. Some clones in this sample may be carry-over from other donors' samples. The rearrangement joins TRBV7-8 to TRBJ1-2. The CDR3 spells CASSLGSANYGYTF.